Listed below are T cell receptor beta chains from one sample, sequenced in a study of identical twins. TCRdb re-called the 5' RACE reads with MiXCR, one entry per CDR3 protein. The repertoire holds 350,000 to 600,000 distinct CDR3 sequences, with approximately 15% as singletons. The same data also went into a second study, on yellow fever vaccine responses in identical twins.

Material: CD4+ T cells sorted from blood. The receptors stem from a woman between 18 and 30 years old in good health. CDR3s include the opening cysteine and the closing phenylalanine or tryptophan. The order of the fields is V gene, J gene, D gene, clone size, CDR3 protein, CDR3 DNA. D genes are given only for firm matches. Clone size is shown for a subset of rows, as once, few, many or a class of expanded clone.

v_gene: TRBV5-1; j_gene: TRBJ2-5; d_gene: NA; abundance: NA; CDR3aa: CASSSIDRGGETQYF; CDR3nt: TGCGCCAGCAGCTCTATCGACAGGGGAGGGGAGACCCAGTACTTC
v_gene: TRBV24-1; j_gene: TRBJ2-3; d_gene: NA; abundance: NA; CDR3aa: CATSDAGPGTDMQYF; CDR3nt: TGTGCCACCAGTGATGCAGGGCCGGGCACAGATATGCAGTATTTT
v_gene: TRBV5-1; j_gene: TRBJ2-5; d_gene: TRBD2; abundance: few; CDR3aa: CASSLGPAGSGETQYF; CDR3nt: TGCGCCAGCAGCTTGGGGCCAGCGGGGTCCGGGGAGACCCAGTACTTC
v_gene: TRBV11-1; j_gene: TRBJ1-2; d_gene: NA; abundance: NA; CDR3aa: CASSLLYGLGDGYTF; CDR3nt: TGTGCCAGCAGCTTATTATATGGGCTCGGAGATGGCTACACCTTC
v_gene: TRBV10-3; j_gene: TRBJ1-1; d_gene: NA; abundance: NA; CDR3aa: CATQMNTEAFF; CDR3nt: TGTGCCACCCAGATGAACACTGAAGCTTTCTTT
v_gene: TRBV10-3; j_gene: TRBJ1-5; d_gene: NA; abundance: NA; CDR3aa: CAISGQGNQPQHF; CDR3nt: TGTGCCATCAGTGGACAGGGCAATCAGCCCCAGCATTTT
v_gene: TRBV6-2/TRBV6-3; j_gene: TRBJ2-2; d_gene: TRBD2; abundance: NA; CDR3aa: CASRPTSGNTGELFF; CDR3nt: TGTGCCAGCAGGCCAACTAGCGGCAACACCGGGGAGCTGTTTTTT
v_gene: TRBV6-1; j_gene: TRBJ2-6; d_gene: NA; abundance: NA; CDR3aa: CASTDREFGANVLTF; CDR3nt: TGTGCCAGCACAGATAGGGAGTTTGGGGCCAACGTCCTGACTTTC
v_gene: TRBV2; j_gene: TRBJ2-3; d_gene: TRBD1; abundance: many; CDR3aa: CASDLRTGGTDTQYF; CDR3nt: TGTGCCAGCGACCTCCGGACAGGAGGCACAGATACGCAGTATTTT
v_gene: TRBV12-3/TRBV12-4; j_gene: TRBJ1-5; d_gene: NA; abundance: NA; CDR3aa: CASSWAAGNQPQHF; CDR3nt: TGTGCCAGCAGTTGGGCAGCAGGCAATCAGCCCCAGCATTTT
v_gene: TRBV14; j_gene: TRBJ2-1; d_gene: TRBD2; abundance: NA; CDR3aa: CASSQRAMTSGRAFPSYNEQFF; CDR3nt: TGTGCCAGCAGCCAAAGGGCGATGACTAGCGGGAGGGCCTTTCCCTCCTACAATGAGCAGTTCTTC
v_gene: TRBV20-1; j_gene: TRBJ2-7; d_gene: NA; abundance: NA; CDR3aa: CSARDRRQATYEQYF; CDR3nt: TGCAGTGCTAGAGATCGACGACAGGCCACCTACGAGCAGTACTTC
v_gene: TRBV28; j_gene: TRBJ2-2; d_gene: NA; abundance: NA; CDR3aa: CASRPVGRNTGELFF; CDR3nt: TGTGCCAGCAGACCGGTGGGTAGGAACACCGGGGAGCTGTTTTTT
v_gene: TRBV12-3/TRBV12-4; j_gene: TRBJ1-1; d_gene: TRBD1; abundance: NA; CDR3aa: CASSLALTGSMNTEAFF; CDR3nt: TGTGCCAGCAGTTTAGCCCTGACAGGGTCCATGAACACTGAAGCTTTCTTT
v_gene: TRBV7-9; j_gene: TRBJ2-2; d_gene: TRBD1; abundance: NA; CDR3aa: CACPGTGIPTGELFF; CDR3nt: TGTGCCTGTCCCGGGACAGGGATTCCCACCGGGGAGCTGTTTTTT
v_gene: TRBV10-3; j_gene: TRBJ2-2; d_gene: NA; abundance: many; CDR3aa: CAISKQGGAGELFF; CDR3nt: TGTGCCATCAGTAAACAGGGTGGAGCCGGGGAGCTGTTTTTT
v_gene: TRBV7-2; j_gene: TRBJ2-7; d_gene: NA; abundance: few; CDR3aa: CASRRDPLDEQYF; CDR3nt: TGTGCCAGCAGGCGGGACCCTCTGGACGAGCAGTACTTC
v_gene: TRBV6-1; j_gene: TRBJ1-4; d_gene: NA; abundance: NA; CDR3aa: CASSVDHRVEKLFF; CDR3nt: TGTGCCAGCAGTGTTGACCACCGGGTTGAAAAACTGTTTTTT
v_gene: TRBV25-1; j_gene: TRBJ2-1; d_gene: NA; abundance: NA; CDR3aa: CASSSPGGGSYNEQFF; CDR3nt: TGTGCCAGCAGTTCCCCCGGGGGCGGGTCCTACAATGAGCAGTTCTTC
v_gene: TRBV7-6; j_gene: TRBJ2-2; d_gene: NA; abundance: few; CDR3aa: CASSLLEIGELFF; CDR3nt: TGTGCCAGCAGCTTGCTAGAGATCGGGGAGCTGTTTTTT
v_gene: TRBV4-2; j_gene: TRBJ2-1; d_gene: NA; abundance: NA; CDR3aa: CASCRGGSYNEQFF; CDR3nt: TGTGCCAGTTGCAGGGGGGGCTCCTACAATGAGCAGTTCTTC
v_gene: TRBV3-1; j_gene: TRBJ2-1; d_gene: TRBD1; abundance: NA; CDR3aa: CASSQFGTGYYNEQFF; CDR3nt: TGTGCCAGCAGCCAATTCGGGACAGGGTACTACAATGAGCAGTTCTTC
v_gene: TRBV10-3; j_gene: TRBJ2-3; d_gene: NA; abundance: few; CDR3aa: CAISELRPHRERRTDTQYF; CDR3nt: TGTGCCATCAGTGAGTTGCGTCCCCACCGGGAGCGGCGGACAGATACGCAGTATTTT
v_gene: TRBV6-1; j_gene: TRBJ2-1; d_gene: TRBD1; abundance: NA; CDR3aa: CASRPGQGGYNEQFF; CDR3nt: TGTGCCAGCAGACCCGGACAGGGTGGCTACAATGAGCAGTTCTTC
v_gene: TRBV7-3; j_gene: TRBJ2-3; d_gene: NA; abundance: NA; CDR3aa: CASSLGWGAISDTQYF; CDR3nt: TGTGCCAGCAGCTTAGGGTGGGGGGCAATCTCAGATACGCAGTATTTT
v_gene: TRBV7-9; j_gene: TRBJ2-7; d_gene: NA; abundance: NA; CDR3aa: CASSWGESNEQYF; CDR3nt: TGTGCCAGCAGCTGGGGGGAAAGTAACGAGCAGTACTTC
v_gene: TRBV7-9; j_gene: TRBJ2-7; d_gene: NA; abundance: many; CDR3aa: CASSFKGGNEQYF; CDR3nt: TGTGCCAGCAGCTTTAAGGGGGGTAACGAGCAGTACTTC
v_gene: TRBV29-1; j_gene: TRBJ2-6; d_gene: NA; abundance: NA; CDR3aa: CSVEGLGGPSGANVLTF; CDR3nt: TGCAGCGTTGAAGGTCTCGGAGGCCCCTCTGGGGCCAACGTCCTGACTTTC
v_gene: TRBV24-1; j_gene: TRBJ1-2; d_gene: NA; abundance: few; CDR3aa: CATERRAIGDTF; CDR3nt: TGTGCCACCGAGAGGAGGGCTATAGGCGACACCTTC
v_gene: TRBV7-2; j_gene: TRBJ2-3; d_gene: TRBD2; abundance: NA; CDR3aa: CASSLKTSSVTQYF; CDR3nt: TGTGCCAGCAGCCTAAAGACTAGCTCCGTTACGCAGTATTTT
v_gene: TRBV24-1; j_gene: TRBJ2-6; d_gene: NA; abundance: NA; CDR3aa: CATGAPGANVLTF; CDR3nt: TGTGCCACAGGGGCGCCTGGGGCCAACGTCCTGACTTTC
v_gene: TRBV21-1; j_gene: TRBJ2-7; d_gene: NA; abundance: few; CDR3aa: CASSKEGTSGPAYEQYF; CDR3nt: TGTGCCAGCAGCAAAGAGGGGACTAGCGGACCCGCCTACGAGCAGTACTTC
v_gene: TRBV18; j_gene: TRBJ2-4; d_gene: TRBD2; abundance: few; CDR3aa: CASSPVSGEKNIQYF; CDR3nt: TGTGCCAGCTCACCAGTTAGCGGGGAGAAAAACATTCAGTACTTC
v_gene: TRBV4-3; j_gene: TRBJ2-7; d_gene: NA; abundance: few; CDR3aa: CASSQDLSALSYEQYF; CDR3nt: TGCGCCAGCAGCCAAGATTTGTCTGCCCTCTCCTACGAGCAGTACTTC